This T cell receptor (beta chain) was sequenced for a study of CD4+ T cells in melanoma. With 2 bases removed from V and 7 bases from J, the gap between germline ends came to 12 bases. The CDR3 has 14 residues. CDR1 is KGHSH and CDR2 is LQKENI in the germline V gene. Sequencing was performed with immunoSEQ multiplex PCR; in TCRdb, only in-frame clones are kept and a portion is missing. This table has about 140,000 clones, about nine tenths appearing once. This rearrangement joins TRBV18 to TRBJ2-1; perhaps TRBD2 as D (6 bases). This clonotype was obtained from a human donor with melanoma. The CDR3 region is CASSPLEGPNEQFF. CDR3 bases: TGTGCCAGCTCACCATTGGAGGGGCCAAATGAGCAGTTCTTC.